A selection of T cell receptor beta chains follows, all from one sample in a study of blood T cell repertoires in COVID-19. Clones were sequenced by immunoSEQ multiplex PCR, and TCRdb holds only the in-frame ones, with some missing. The sample has roughly 500,000 clones; 80% to 90% are singletons. Sequencing was carried out using peripheral blood. Receptors were obtained from a human donor in a cohort sampled during active COVID-19. The CDR3 runs from the conserved cysteine through the conserved F or W. D genes are given only for firm matches. Size tells how often a clone was seen (once, few, many) or the class of an expanded clone, and some rows leave it out.

>TRBV3-1/TRBV3-2|TRBJ1-2|NA|NA
TGTGCCAGCAGCCGCTTAGGGGCCGGGGGCTACACCTTC
CASSRLGAGGYTF
>TRBV15|TRBJ2-5|TRBD1|NA
TGTGCCACCAGCCCCGGGACACAGGGGCGCGAGACCCAGTACTTC
CATSPGTQGRETQYF
>TRBV3-1/TRBV3-2|TRBJ1-3|TRBD1|NA
TGTGCCAGCACCCGACAGGGATCAGGAAACACCATATATTTT
CASTRQGSGNTIYF
>TRBV6-2/TRBV6-3|TRBJ1-5|TRBD1|NA
TGTGCCAGCAGCCCCCGACCGGGACAGGGGCCTTATCAGCCCCAGCATTTT
CASSPRPGQGPYQPQHF
>TRBV7-2|TRBJ1-2|NA|NA
TGTGCCAGCAGCTTAAACGGGGGGTCCGGCTATGGCTACACCTTC
CASSLNGGSGYGYTF
>TRBV5-1|TRBJ2-1|TRBD2|NA
TGCGCCAGCAGCCCCGGACTAGACTTATACAATGAGCAGTTCTTC
CASSPGLDLYNEQFF
>TRBV3-1/TRBV3-2|TRBJ2-1|NA|NA
TGTGCCAGCAGCCAATTGGCCCCAGACAATGAGCAGTTCTTC
CASSQLAPDNEQFF
>TRBV9|TRBJ1-5|TRBD1|NA
TGTGCCAGCAGCGGCCAGGGGGCACGACAGCCCCAGCATTTT
CASSGQGARQPQHF
>TRBV9|TRBJ1-3|NA|NA
TGTGCCAGCAGCGTAGGTGCAGGGCCTGGAAACACCATATATTTT
CASSVGAGPGNTIYF
>TRBV28|TRBJ2-3|TRBD2|NA
TGTGCCAGCAGTTCTCCGCGGGGGATCACAGATACGCAGTATTTT
CASSSPRGITDTQYF
>TRBV19|TRBJ1-3|TRBD1|NA
TGTGCCAGTACCCCACCGGGACAGGGGCCTGGAAACACCATATATTTT
CASTPPGQGPGNTIYF
>TRBV15|TRBJ1-2|NA|NA
TGTGCCACCAGCAGAGGCAGGGGTGGCTACACCTTC
CATSRGRGGYTF
>TRBV5-1|TRBJ2-2|TRBD2|NA
TGCGCCAGCAGCCTTTTGACTAGCGCGGGAGGGTACACCGGGGAGCTGTTTTTT
CASSLLTSAGGYTGELFF
>TRBV6-2/TRBV6-3|TRBJ1-1|NA|NA
TGTGCCAGCAGTTACACCCCTGCGGTGAACACTGAAGCTTTCTTT
CASSYTPAVNTEAFF
>TRBV29-1|TRBJ2-1|NA|NA
TGCAGCGTCGGAGTGGCGGACAGTCCCTACAATGAGCAGTTCTTC
CSVGVADSPYNEQFF
>TRBV4-2|TRBJ2-3|TRBD2|once
TGTGCCAGCAGCGTGGGGACTAGCGGGTTCACAGATACGCAGTATTTT
CASSVGTSGFTDTQYF
>TRBV30|TRBJ1-6|NA|NA
TGTGCCTGGAGTGTAGCGGGGAGCGCCTATAATTCACCCCTCCACTTT
CAWSVAGSAYNSPLHF
>TRBV7-8|TRBJ2-3|NA|NA
TGTGCCAGCAGCTTAGGAGGCTCTAGCGACCCGGTGGATACGCAGTATTTT
CASSLGGSSDPVDTQYF
>TRBV6-5|TRBJ2-7|NA|NA
TGTGCCAGCAGTCCTTACTACCGTCTATACGAGCAGTACTTC
CASSPYYRLYEQYF
>TRBV7-2|TRBJ2-3|TRBD2|NA
TGTGCCAGCAGCCTTCATAGCGGGAGGGCCCCAGATACGCAGTATTTT
CASSLHSGRAPDTQYF
>TRBV11-2|TRBJ1-1|TRBD1|NA
TGTGCCAGCAGCTTCTTGGGACAGGGGAACACTGAAGCTTTCTTT
CASSFLGQGNTEAFF
>TRBV12-5|TRBJ1-1|NA|once
TGTGCTAGTGGTTTGGCCAGTTACACTGAAGCTTTCTTT
CASGLASYTEAFF
>TRBV27|TRBJ2-7|TRBD1|NA
TGTGCCAGCAGAAAACAGGGGGCGTATAACGAGCAGTACTTC
CASRKQGAYNEQYF
>TRBV28|TRBJ2-7|NA|once
TGTGCCAGCAGTGAGAGCTACGAGCAGTACTTC
CASSESYEQYF
>TRBV6-5|TRBJ1-1|NA|NA
TGTGCCAGCAGTCCTCCTGAGATGAGCTGTGAAGCTTTCTTT
CASSPPEMSCEAFF
>TRBV7-3|TRBJ1-1|NA|NA
TGTGCCAGCAGCTTGACAACGAACACTGAAGCTTTCTTT
CASSLTTNTEAFF
>TRBV3-1/TRBV3-2|TRBJ1-1|NA|NA
TGTGCCAGCATTCCTGGCGGGGGCGGCACTGAAGCTTTCTTT
CASIPGGGGTEAFF
>TRBV20-1|TRBJ1-1|NA|once
TGCAGTGCTAGTGCGTTTCCCCAAGGGAGGGCTGAAGCTTTCTTT
CSASAFPQGRAEAFF
>TRBV7-9|TRBJ2-3|NA|NA
TGTGCCAGCAGCGGCGAAGGGAACAGGGTGGTTGATACGCAGTATTTT
CASSGEGNRVVDTQYF
>TRBV5-1|TRBJ2-7|TRBD1|NA
TGCGCCAGCAGCCCGGACAGGCTCTACGAGCAGTACTTC
CASSPDRLYEQYF
>TRBV10-3|TRBJ2-7|NA|NA
TGTGCCATCAGTGAGTCGACAGGAAGCTACGAGCAGTACTTC
CAISESTGSYEQYF
>TRBV6-2/TRBV6-3|TRBJ1-5|TRBD1|NA
TGTGCCAGCAGTGACCCGGGACAGGGTGATAGCAATCAGCCCCAGCATTTT
CASSDPGQGDSNQPQHF
>TRBV7-8|TRBJ2-1|NA|NA
TGTGCCAGCAGCCACCTCTTACAGGGAGGGATCCTGAATGAGCAGTTCTTC
CASSHLLQGGILNEQFF
>TRBV9|TRBJ1-6|NA|NA
TGTGCCAGCAGCCAAACTTCTAGCTCCTATAATTCACCCCTCCACTTT
CASSQTSSSYNSPLHF
>TRBV19|TRBJ2-1|TRBD2|NA
TGTGCCAGTAGTCTTTCATTCGCCGGGAGGCATCAGAATGAGCAGTTCTTC
CASSLSFAGRHQNEQFF
>TRBV25-1|TRBJ1-5|NA|NA
TGTGCCAGCAGTGAAAGGGGTCAAGCTAATCAGCCCCAGCATTTT
CASSERGQANQPQHF
>TRBV6-5|TRBJ1-2|TRBD1|once
TGTGCCAGCACCCTTAAGACAGGGGGATTATATGGCTACACCTTC
CASTLKTGGLYGYTF
>TRBV19|TRBJ2-3|TRBD1|once
TGTGCCAGTAGCCGGGACAGGGGTGCAGATACGCAGTATTTT
CASSRDRGADTQYF
>TRBV27|TRBJ1-2|NA|NA
TGTGCCAGCAGTTCTTTGGGCAATGGGGGGACTAACTATGGCTACACCTTC
CASSSLGNGGTNYGYTF
>TRBV5-1|TRBJ2-5|NA|NA
TGCGCCAGCAGCTTGGGGCCCGGACGGATGGAGGGGACCCAGTACTTC
CASSLGPGRMEGTQYF
>TRBV28|TRBJ1-3|NA|NA
TGTGCCAGCCACTCCCCGGGGTTTCCAAAGGGGGACACCATATATTTT
CASHSPGFPKGDTIYF
>TRBV5-1|TRBJ2-3|TRBD2|NA
TGCGCCAGCAGCTTGGTTACAAGCGGGAGTGCTGGAGATACGCAGTATTTT
CASSLVTSGSAGDTQYF